These 13 T cell receptor beta chains were sequenced from one sample in a study of cytomegalovirus exposure and HLA in healthy donors. TCRdb's table, derived via immunoSEQ multiplex PCR, lists solely in-frame clones and lacks some. This sample has fewer than 150,000 clones, with around 88% found just once. Sequencing was carried out using PBMCs. The receptor set was obtained from a woman aged 18-29 years in good health and CMV-seropositive.

The chain recombines TRBV7-9 with TRBJ2-7; no definite D call. The CDR3 spans 11 residues. The V and J ends lost 5 bases and 6 bases respectively, with 8 bases between them. Per germline, CDR1 SEHNR and CDR2 FQNEAQ (reference sequence). The CDR3 coding sequence is TGTGCCAGCAGCCTCTGGGCCGAGCAGTACTTC. Translated, it gives CASSLWAEQYF.

The chain links TRBV10-3 to TRBJ2-7; possibly TRBD2 for D (7 bases). Germline V gene lookup returns CDR1 ENHRY and CDR2 SYGVKD. The CDR3 covers 12 residues. Trimming shortened V by 6 bases and J by 3 bases, and 9 bases separated the two germline ends. CDR3 coding DNA: TGTGCCATCAGGGGAGGGGGCTACGAGCAGTACTTC. It encodes CAIRGGGYEQYF.

The chain has TRBV6-1 and TRBJ2-1; TRBD2 agrees at 9 bases. The CDR3 contains 15 residues. Trimming at V came to 5 bases and at J to 6 bases, leaving 8 bases not matched to a gene. Germline V gives CDR1 MNHNS, CDR2 SASEGT. CDR3 sequence: CASSRREGLGNEQFF. CDR3 sequence (DNA): TGTGCCAGCAGTCGGCGGGAGGGCCTGGGCAATGAGCAGTTCTTC.

This clone has only a few counts. The chain carries TRBV19 and TRBJ1-2, with 8 positions matching TRBD1. Germline CDR1 is LNHDA and CDR2 is SQIVND (reference sequence). Losses at the gene ends were 5 bases for V and 4 bases for J; bases not matched to a gene: 3. The CDR3 covers 13 residues. The CDR3 bases are TGTGCCAGTAGTCAGGGGGCGGGCTATGGCTACACCTTC. Translation gives CASSQGAGYGYTF.

The V and J genes are TRBV5-1 and TRBJ2-1; 7 nucleotides agree with TRBD1. This CDR3 has 15 residues. Germline V CDR1 and CDR2: SGHRS, YFSETQ. V lost 2 bases to trimming and J lost 1 base; unmatched junction nucleotides: 3. CDR3 sequence reads: CASSFKQGSYNEQFF. The CDR3 coding sequence is TGCGCCAGCAGCTTCAAACAGGGGTCCTACAATGAGCAGTTCTTC. The full variable domain, in which reference TRBV5-1 and TRBJ2-1 provide the parts outside the CDR3, is KAGVTQTPRYLIKTRGQQVTLSCSPISGHRSVSWYQQTPGQGLQFLFEYFSETQRNKGNFPGRFSGRQFSNSRSEMNVSTLELGDSALYLCASSFKQGSYNEQFFGPGTRLTVL.

The chain recombines TRBV4-1 with TRBJ1-1; D gene ambiguous. The CDR3 contains 15 residues. In germline, CDR1 is MGHRA, CDR2 YSYEKL. Between the trimmed V and J ends, which lost 3 bases and 4 bases, there was a span of 15 bases. The CDR3, as DNA: TGCGCCAGCAGCCATACCGAGACTTGGTCCACTGAAGCTTTCTTT. This gives the protein CASSHTETWSTEAFF.

This clone was picked up one time. The gene calls are TRBV6-1 and TRBJ2-5; 8 nucleotides align to TRBD2. The CDR3 sequence is 14 residues long. After removal of 6 bases from V and 2 bases from J, the junction contained 5 bases not matched to a gene. Germline V CDR1 and CDR2: MNHNS, SASEGT. CDR3 DNA: TGTGCCAGCAGCCCCGGGACTAGTCAAGAGACCCAGTACTTC. Translated: CASSPGTSQETQYF.

The chain combines TRBV28 with TRBJ1-4, with TRBD1 matching 7 bases. V trimming: 5 bases; J trimming: 6 bases; junction bases outside the gene matches: 12. The CDR3 consists of 16 residues. Germline assignment: CDR1 MDHEN and CDR2 SYDVKM. The CDR3 region is CASSLSDRASDEKLFF. The CDR3 DNA reads as TGTGCCAGCAGTCTCTCAGACAGGGCGTCTGATGAAAAACTGTTTTTT.

This rearrangement joins TRBV6-5 to TRBJ1-6, with 10 bases aligning to TRBD1. The CDR3 runs 14 residues. Germline CDR1 and CDR2: MNHEY and SVGAGI. V was clipped by 5 bases and J by 8 bases; unmatched bases: 3. This chain's CDR3 is CASSRDRGYSPLHF. CDR3 DNA sequence: TGTGCCAGCAGTAGGGACAGGGGATATTCACCCCTCCACTTT.

The gene calls are TRBV28 and TRBJ2-4; D is perhaps TRBD2 (5 bases). The CDR3 covers 14 residues. The germline V and J ends were trimmed by 6 bases and 3 bases, with 12 bases remaining between them. CDR1 and CDR2 (germline): MDHEN, SYDVKM. CDR3 DNA: TGTGCCAGCAGCCACCCCCGGGGCAAAAACATTCAGTACTTC. Translating gives CASSHPRGKNIQYF.

V usage is TRBV15 and J usage is TRBJ2-2, with D possibly TRBD1 on 5 matching bases. Germline V gene sequence: CDR1 LNHNV, CDR2 YYDKDF (reference sequence). V gave up 3 bases and J gave up 4 bases, with 12 bases separating them. The CDR3 spans 15 residues. DNA of the CDR3: TGTGCCACCAGCAGGGACCAGGGCATCACCGGGGAGCTGTTTTTT. Its protein product is CATSRDQGITGELFF.

The chain's CDR3 is CASSPGTSGTDTQYF. CDR3 bases: TGTGCCAGCAGTCCAGGGACTAGCGGCACAGATACGCAGTATTTT. The chain combines TRBV27 with TRBJ2-3; 10 positions agree with TRBD2. Germline CDR1 MNHEY, CDR2 SMNVEV (reference sequence). The CDR3 has 15 amino acids. V lost 5 bases to trimming and J lost 1 base; unmatched junction nucleotides: 3.

The chain has TRBV6-5 and TRBJ2-3; the D gene is possibly TRBD1 (6 bases). In germline, CDR1 is MNHEY, CDR2 SVGAGI. This CDR3 region has 15 residues. Trimming took 2 bases from V and 1 from J, leaving 10 bases between them. CDR3 sequence reads: CASSYGGSRTDTQYF. The CDR3 DNA follows: TGTGCCAGCAGTTACGGGGGCTCTCGCACAGATACGCAGTATTTT.